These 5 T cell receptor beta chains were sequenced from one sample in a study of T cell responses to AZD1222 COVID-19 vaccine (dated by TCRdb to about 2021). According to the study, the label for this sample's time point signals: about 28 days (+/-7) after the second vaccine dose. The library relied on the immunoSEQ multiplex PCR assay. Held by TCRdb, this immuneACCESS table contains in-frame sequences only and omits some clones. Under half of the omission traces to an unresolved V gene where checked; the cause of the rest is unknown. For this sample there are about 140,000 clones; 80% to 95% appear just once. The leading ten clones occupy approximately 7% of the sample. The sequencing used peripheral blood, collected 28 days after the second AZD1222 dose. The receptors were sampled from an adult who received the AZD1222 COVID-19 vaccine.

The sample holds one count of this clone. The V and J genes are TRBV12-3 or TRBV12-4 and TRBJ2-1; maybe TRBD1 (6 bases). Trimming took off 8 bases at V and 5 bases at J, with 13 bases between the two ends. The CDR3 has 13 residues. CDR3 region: CASGQGQHNEQFF. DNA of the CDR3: TGTGCCAGCGGTCAGGGGCAGCACAATGAGCAGTTCTTC.

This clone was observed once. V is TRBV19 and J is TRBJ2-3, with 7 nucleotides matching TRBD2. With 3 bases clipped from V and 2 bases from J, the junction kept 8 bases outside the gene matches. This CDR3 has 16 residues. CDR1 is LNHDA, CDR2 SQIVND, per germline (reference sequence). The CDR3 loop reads CASSIESSGYTDTQYF. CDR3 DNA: TGTGCCAGTAGTATCGAGTCTAGCGGCTACACAGATACGCAGTATTTT.

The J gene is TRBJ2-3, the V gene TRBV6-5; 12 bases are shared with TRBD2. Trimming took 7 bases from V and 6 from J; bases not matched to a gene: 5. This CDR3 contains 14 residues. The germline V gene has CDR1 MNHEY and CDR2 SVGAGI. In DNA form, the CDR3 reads TGTGCCAGCACTACGGGGACTAGCGGGGATACGCAGTATTTT. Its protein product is CASTTGTSGDTQYF.

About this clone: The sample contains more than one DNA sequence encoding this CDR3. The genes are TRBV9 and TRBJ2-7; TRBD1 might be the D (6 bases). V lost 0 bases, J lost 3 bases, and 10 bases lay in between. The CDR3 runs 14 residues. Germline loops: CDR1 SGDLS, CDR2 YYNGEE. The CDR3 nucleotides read TGTGCCAGCAGCGTAGGGGGACAAGGCTACGAGCAGTACTTC. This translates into CASSVGGQGYEQYF.

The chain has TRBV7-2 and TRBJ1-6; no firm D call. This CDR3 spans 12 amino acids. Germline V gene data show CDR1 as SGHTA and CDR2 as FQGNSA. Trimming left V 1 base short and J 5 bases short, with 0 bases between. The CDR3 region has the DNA TGTGCCAGCAGCTTAGATAATTCACCCCTCCACTTT. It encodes CASSLDNSPLHF.